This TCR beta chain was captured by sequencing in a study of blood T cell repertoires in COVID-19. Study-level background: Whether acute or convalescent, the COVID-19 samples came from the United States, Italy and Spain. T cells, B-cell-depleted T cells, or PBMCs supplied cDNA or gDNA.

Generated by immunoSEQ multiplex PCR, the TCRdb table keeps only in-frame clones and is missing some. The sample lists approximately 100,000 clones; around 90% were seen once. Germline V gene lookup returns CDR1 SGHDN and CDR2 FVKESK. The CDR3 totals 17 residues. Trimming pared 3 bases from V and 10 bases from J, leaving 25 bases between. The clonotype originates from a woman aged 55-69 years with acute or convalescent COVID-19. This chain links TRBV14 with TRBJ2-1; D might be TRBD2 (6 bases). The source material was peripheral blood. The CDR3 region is CASSQSGRGSLVGEQFF. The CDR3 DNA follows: TGTGCCAGCAGCCAGTCCGGTCGGGGGAGTTTGGTCGGGGAGCAGTTCTTC.